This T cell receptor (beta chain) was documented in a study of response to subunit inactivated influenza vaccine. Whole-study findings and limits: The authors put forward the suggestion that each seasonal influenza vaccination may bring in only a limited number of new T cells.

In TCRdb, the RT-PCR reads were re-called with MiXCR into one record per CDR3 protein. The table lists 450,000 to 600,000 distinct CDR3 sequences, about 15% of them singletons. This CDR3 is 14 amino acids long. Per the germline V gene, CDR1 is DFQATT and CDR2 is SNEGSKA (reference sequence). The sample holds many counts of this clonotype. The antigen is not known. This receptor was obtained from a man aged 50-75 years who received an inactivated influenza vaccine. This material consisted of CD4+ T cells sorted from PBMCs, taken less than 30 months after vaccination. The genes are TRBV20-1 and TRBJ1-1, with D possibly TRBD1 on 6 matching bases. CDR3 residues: CRVPGDDLNTEAFF. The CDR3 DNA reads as TGCAGAGTACCAGGGGACGACCTGAACACTGAAGCTTTCTTT.